This T cell receptor (beta chain) is from a study of Ad26.COV2.S vaccination and SARS-CoV-2 variants. Overall study: Enrolled in COV1001, the donor was in the Ad26.COV2.S trial arm, which received the vaccine. Participants got Ad26.COV2.S intramuscularly, once or twice 56 days apart. Study-wide points: An underestimation of total T cell responses may have resulted from the TCR breadth and depth analyses.

This sample's treatment: some 20 received Ad26.COV2.S at low or high dose, single or two shots; about 5 received placebo; per-sample allocation not given. Following the first vaccine or placebo injection, samples were taken on day 63. The CDR3 has 14 residues. The junction had 1 base not matched to a gene; V was cut back by 0 bases and J by 7 bases. Germline V gives CDR1 LGHDT, CDR2 YNNKEL (reference sequence). Here immunoSEQ multiplex PCR was the method, and the copy in TCRdb shows in-frame clones only, minus some. The sample includes approximately 410,000 clones, 88% of them seen just once. With regard to this clone: The antigen remains unidentified.

This sample comprised peripheral blood, obtained in a trial of Ad26.COV2.S vaccine versus placebo. The TCR comes from a person between 18 and 65 years old who received the Ad26.COV2.S COVID-19 vaccine or a placebo. This chain uses TRBV3-1 (or the pseudogene TRBV3-2) with TRBJ2-5; 11 positions match TRBD2. DNA of the CDR3: TGTGCCAGCAGCCAAGATACTAGCGGGGGGACCCAGTACTTC. It translates to CASSQDTSGGTQYF.